This T cell receptor beta chain was identified during a study of blood T cells in healthy people across ages. The length of the CDR3 is 14 residues. Germline CDR1 reads SGHNT; CDR2 reads YENEEA. V was shortened by 1 base and J by 5 bases, with 11 bases between the two germline ends. The authors ran a second PCR of 7 to 11 cycles using a sample-barcoded 5' primer and a J-beta primer mix. MiXCR, applied by TCRdb to the 5' RACE reads, yields one record per CDR3 protein. This table has hundreds of thousands of distinct CDR3 sequences, approximately 31% appearing once. The receptor was derived from a woman of 80 years or more in good health. The source material was blood. This rearrangement joins TRBV11-3 to TRBJ2-5, with D uncertain. CDR3 amino acids: CASSLGHADETQYF. DNA for the CDR3: TGTGCCAGCAGCTTAGGTCACGCAGACGAGACCCAGTACTTC.